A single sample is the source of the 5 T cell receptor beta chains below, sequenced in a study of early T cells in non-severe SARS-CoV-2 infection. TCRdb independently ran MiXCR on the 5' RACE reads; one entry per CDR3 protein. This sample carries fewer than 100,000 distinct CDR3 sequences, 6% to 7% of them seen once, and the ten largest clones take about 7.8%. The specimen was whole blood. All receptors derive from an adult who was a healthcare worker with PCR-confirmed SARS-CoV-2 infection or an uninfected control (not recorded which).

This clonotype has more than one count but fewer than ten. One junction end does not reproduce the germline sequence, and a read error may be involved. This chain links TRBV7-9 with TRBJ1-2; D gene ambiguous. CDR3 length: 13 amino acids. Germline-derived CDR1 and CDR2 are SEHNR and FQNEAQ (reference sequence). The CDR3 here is CASSSDRYYGYTF. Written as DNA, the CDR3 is TGTGCCAGCAGCTCGGACCGTTACTACGGCTACACCTTC.

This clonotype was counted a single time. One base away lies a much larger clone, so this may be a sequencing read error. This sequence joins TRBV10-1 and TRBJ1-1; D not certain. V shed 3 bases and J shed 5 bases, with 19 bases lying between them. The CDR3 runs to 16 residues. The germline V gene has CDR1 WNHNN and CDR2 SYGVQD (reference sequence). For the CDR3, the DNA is TGCGCCAGCAGTGACATCGGGAGTGTGGTAACGACTGAAGCTTTCTTT. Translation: CASSDIGSVVTTEAFF.

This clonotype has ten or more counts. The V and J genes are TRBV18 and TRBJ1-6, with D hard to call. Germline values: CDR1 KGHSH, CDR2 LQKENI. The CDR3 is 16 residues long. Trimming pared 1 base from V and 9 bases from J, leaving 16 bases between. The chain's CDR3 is CASSPLSPAGGSPLHF. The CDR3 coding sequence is TGTGCCAGCTCACCACTCAGTCCAGCCGGCGGTTCACCCCTCCACTTT.

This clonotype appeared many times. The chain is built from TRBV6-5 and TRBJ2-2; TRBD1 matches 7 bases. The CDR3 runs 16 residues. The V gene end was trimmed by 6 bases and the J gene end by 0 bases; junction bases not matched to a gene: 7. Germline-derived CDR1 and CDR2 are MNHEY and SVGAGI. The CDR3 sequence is CASRRPGTANTGELFF. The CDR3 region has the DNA TGTGCCAGCAGAAGGCCCGGGACAGCGAACACCGGGGAGCTGTTTTTT.

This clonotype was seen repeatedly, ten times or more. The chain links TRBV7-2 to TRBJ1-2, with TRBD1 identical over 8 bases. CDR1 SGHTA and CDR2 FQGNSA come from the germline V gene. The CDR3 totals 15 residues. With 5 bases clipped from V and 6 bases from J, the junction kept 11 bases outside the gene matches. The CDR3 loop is CASSPDRGRSDGYTF. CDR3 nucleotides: TGTGCCAGCAGCCCCGACAGGGGACGATCTGATGGCTACACCTTC.